Each of the 20 T cell receptor beta chains below was sequenced from the same sample in a study of T cells in Graves' hyperthyroidism and ophthalmopathy. From RNA transcripts, TCR beta CDR3 regions were amplified. TCR CDR3 underwent first-round RT-PCR with the HTBI primer set. TCRdb redid the calling of the multiplex PCR reads with MiXCR, one entry per CDR3 protein. The sample yields approximately 370,000 distinct CDR3 sequences, 15% seen once. Sequencing was carried out using blood. The receptors come from a woman aged 25 to 39 with Graves' hyperthyroidism.

This clonotype was picked up many times. This chain uses TRBV10-3 with TRBJ2-3; 9 bases are a match to TRBD2. J was trimmed by 3 bases and V by 5 bases; bases with no gene match: 3. Germline CDR1 ENHRY, CDR2 SYGVKD. The CDR3 is made up of 14 amino acids. The CDR3 DNA follows: TGTGCCATCAGTCCTAGCGGGATAACAGATACGCAGTATTTT. As protein: CAISPSGITDTQYF.

This clonotype was picked up a small number of times. The chain joins TRBV24-1 to TRBJ2-2; D is unresolved. CDR3 length: 17 residues. Deletions cut 1 base from V and 1 base from J, with 12 bases between. Germline values: CDR1 KGHDR, CDR2 SFDVKD. CDR3 residues: CATSDFQTAQNTGELFF. The CDR3 DNA follows: TGTGCCACCAGTGATTTTCAGACGGCCCAGAACACCGGGGAGCTGTTTTTT.

This clonotype was picked up a small number of times. The chain recombines TRBV28 with TRBJ2-3; D unclear. Germline V gene lookup returns CDR1 MDHEN and CDR2 SYDVKM. Deletions cut 4 bases from V and 4 bases from J, with 21 bases between. The CDR3 totals 17 residues. The CDR3 loop reads CASSSRHTVLSADTQYF. In DNA, the CDR3 is TGTGCCAGCAGTTCACGACACACGGTCCTCTCCGCAGATACGCAGTATTTT.

This clonotype was picked up many times. The J gene is TRBJ2-1, the V gene TRBV2; the match to TRBD2 covers 8 bases. Trimming took 6 bases from V and 4 from J; bases not matched to a gene: 14. CDR3 length equals 17 residues. Germline V gene lookup returns CDR1 SNHLY and CDR2 FYNNEI. CDR3 region: CASRPYSDAGGYNEQFF. CDR3 nucleotides: TGTGCCAGCAGGCCCTATTCCGACGCGGGAGGATACAATGAGCAGTTCTTC. Filled out from reference TRBV2 and TRBJ2-1, the complete variable domain reads EPEVTQTPSHQVTQMGQEVILRCVPISNHLYFYWYRQILGQKVEFLVSFYNNEISEKSEIFDDQFSVERPDGSNFTLKIRSTKLEDSAMYFCASRPYSDAGGYNEQFFGPGTRLTVL.

This clonotype was recorded many times. The genes are TRBV12-3 or TRBV12-4 and TRBJ2-2; 9 nucleotides line up with TRBD2. This CDR3 comprises 16 residues. Germline trimming cut 6 bases from V and 5 bases from J; bases unmatched to any gene: 10. CDR3 bases: TGTGCCAGCAGACCAGTCGGCGGGAGGGGGACCGGGGAGCTGTTTTTT. Amino acids: CASRPVGGRGTGELFF.

This clonotype was recorded at least ten times. V is TRBV3-1 and J is TRBJ2-5; D is undetermined. Per germline, CDR1 LGHDT and CDR2 YNNKEL (reference sequence). V was clipped by 0 bases and J by 6 bases, with 5 bases between them. The CDR3 has 12 amino acids. CDR3 coding DNA: TGTGCCAGCAGCCAAGATTTGAAGACCCAGTACTTC. Protein sequence: CASSQDLKTQYF.

This clonotype appeared many times. The chain combines TRBV9 with TRBJ2-7; 13 bases fit TRBD2. V lost 2 bases and J lost 1; bases outside the gene matches: 3. This CDR3 region has 16 residues. CDR1 SGDLS and CDR2 YYNGEE come from the germline V gene. The CDR3 DNA reads TGTGCCAGCAGCGTGGGGACTAGCGGGACTTCCTACGAGCAGTACTTC. It yields the protein CASSVGTSGTSYEQYF. Variable domain in full (rest from reference TRBV9 and TRBJ2-7): DSGVTQTPKHLITATGQRVTLRCSPRSGDLSVYWYQQSLDQGLQFLIQYYNGEERAKGNILERFSAQQFPDLHSELNLSSLELGDSALYFCASSVGTSGTSYEQYFGPGTRLTVT.

This clonotype was counted many times. The chain links TRBV5-1 to TRBJ2-1; 9 nucleotides align to TRBD1. The ends lost 9 bases at V and 5 bases at J; junction bases unmatched: 15. The CDR3 runs to 16 residues. Per germline, CDR1 SGHRS and CDR2 YFSETQ. DNA of the CDR3: TGCGCCACCACCACAGCCCCCACAGGGGGCCACAATGAGCAGTTCTTC. Its translation: CATTTAPTGGHNEQFF.

The sample holds a few counts of this clonotype. The chain carries TRBV24-1 and TRBJ2-1; 7 bases line up with TRBD1. Germline CDR1 reads KGHDR; CDR2 reads SFDVKD. Germline trimming cut 0 bases from V and 5 bases from J; bases unmatched to any gene: 0. This CDR3 contains 14 residues. DNA for the CDR3: TGTGCCACCAGTGATTTGCAGGGGGACAATGAGCAGTTCTTC. The encoded protein is CATSDLQGDNEQFF.

This clonotype has more than one count but fewer than ten. The chain joins TRBV5-1 to TRBJ2-5; D is unresolved. The germline CDR1 and CDR2 sequences are SGHRS and YFSETQ. V was shortened by 2 bases and J by 4 bases, with 21 bases between the two germline ends. The CDR3 contains 17 residues. The chain's CDR3 is CASSLLRDGSLIETQYF. CDR3 DNA sequence: TGCGCCAGCAGCTTACTAAGGGATGGCAGTCTGATAGAGACCCAGTACTTC. Together with reference TRBV5-1 and TRBJ2-5, the CDR3 gives the full variable domain: KAGVTQTPRYLIKTRGQQVTLSCSPISGHRSVSWYQQTPGQGLQFLFEYFSETQRNKGNFPGRFSGRQFSNSRSEMNVSTLELGDSALYLCASSLLRDGSLIETQYFGPGTRLLVL.

This chain connects TRBV6-4 to TRBJ2-3, with a tentative D call TRBD2 (6 bases). With 4 bases removed from V and 11 bases from J, the gap between germline ends came to 10 bases. The CDR3 is 11 residues long. CDR1 is MRHNA and CDR2 is SNTAGT in the germline V gene. The CDR3 spells CASSVGGKQYF. As DNA, the CDR3 is TGTGCCAGCAGTGTGGGGGGAAAGCAGTATTTT.

This clonotype occurred many times. This chain links TRBV7-2 with TRBJ2-7; D unresolved. The ends were cut back, 5 bases at V and 4 bases at J, with 12 bases in the middle. The CDR3 is made up of 13 amino acids. The germline V gene encodes CDR1 SGHTA and CDR2 FQGNSA. The CDR3 bases are TGTGCCAGCAGCAATCCCGCCGGGTACGAGCAGTACTTC. Protein sequence: CASSNPAGYEQYF.

This clonotype was seen ten or more times. This chain uses TRBV20-1 with TRBJ2-7; 10 nucleotides align to TRBD1. V lost 6 bases, J lost 5 bases, and 10 bases stayed unmatched. The V gene's germline CDR1 is DFQATT and CDR2 SNEGSKA (reference sequence). This CDR3 contains 14 residues. CDR3 coding DNA: TGCAGTGCATTACCGGGACAGGGGTCCAACGAGCAGTACTTC. This gives the protein CSALPGQGSNEQYF.

This clonotype was observed at least ten times. The V call is TRBV9, the J call TRBJ2-7; no clear D gene. There are 12 residues in the CDR3. Per the germline V gene, CDR1 is SGDLS and CDR2 is YYNGEE. Deletions cut 3 bases from V and 2 bases from J, with 6 bases between. The CDR3 DNA reads TGTGCCAGCAGCGGGCCTACCTACGAGCAGTACTTC. Translated, it gives CASSGPTYEQYF.

There are many counts of this clonotype. This chain links TRBV28 with TRBJ2-1; 9 nucleotides agree with TRBD1. V was pared by 6 bases and J by 6 bases, with 9 bases of the junction left unmatched. The germline gives CDR1 MDHEN, CDR2 SYDVKM. The CDR3 totals 15 residues. CDR3 coding DNA: TGTGCCAGCAGCCCTCCGGGACAGGGTAGCAATGAGCAGTTCTTC. Residues: CASSPPGQGSNEQFF.

This clonotype was seen at least ten times. The genes are TRBV6-1 and TRBJ2-5, with TRBD1 identical over 7 bases. The CDR3 has 15 residues. Germline V gene sequence: CDR1 MNHNS, CDR2 SASEGT. V lost 3 bases and J lost 7; bases outside the gene matches: 11. CDR3 nucleotides: TGTGCCAGCAGTGACCGAATGACAGGGACGGGGACCCAGTACTTC. As protein: CASSDRMTGTGTQYF.

This clonotype came up many times. The CDR3 is CASSLGTGNFGETQYF. CDR3 sequence (DNA): TGCGCCAGCAGCCTTGGGACAGGGAACTTTGGGGAGACCCAGTACTTC. The chain recombines TRBV5-1 with TRBJ2-5; 9 bases match TRBD1. V was clipped by 4 bases and J by 5 bases; unmatched bases: 12. Germline V gene data show CDR1 as SGHRS and CDR2 as YFSETQ. The CDR3 spans 16 residues.

V gene TRBV5-1 combines with J gene TRBJ2-7; D is unresolved. Looked up from germline, CDR1 is SGHRS and CDR2 is YFSETQ. This CDR3 is built from 15 residues. The V and J ends lost 5 bases and 0 bases respectively, with 15 bases between them. Here the CDR3 DNA reads TGCGCCAGCAGTCCGACCGGGCGAAGCTCCTACGAGCAGTACTTC. Its translation: CASSPTGRSSYEQYF.

This clonotype was seen repeatedly, ten times or more. The CDR3 DNA is TGTGCCAGCAGCCCGGCACGGACAGGGGGCTTGGAGACCCAGTACTTC. It encodes CASSPARTGGLETQYF. The V call is TRBV6-1, the J call TRBJ2-5; TRBD1 matches 11 bases. The trim removed 6 bases at V and 5 bases at J, leaving 11 bases unmatched. Germline V gene data show CDR1 as MNHNS and CDR2 as SASEGT. The CDR3 spans 16 residues.

This clonotype has at least ten counts. This chain uses TRBV29-1 with TRBJ2-7; TRBD2 matches at 14 bases. V was clipped by 1 base and J by 4 bases; unmatched bases: 15. The CDR3 length is 19 residues. CDR1 SQVTM and CDR2 ANQGSEA come from the germline V gene. CDR3: CSVEGAGPGLAGDGYEQYF. CDR3 nucleotides: TGCAGCGTTGAAGGAGCGGGACCGGGACTAGCGGGAGATGGGTACGAGCAGTACTTC.